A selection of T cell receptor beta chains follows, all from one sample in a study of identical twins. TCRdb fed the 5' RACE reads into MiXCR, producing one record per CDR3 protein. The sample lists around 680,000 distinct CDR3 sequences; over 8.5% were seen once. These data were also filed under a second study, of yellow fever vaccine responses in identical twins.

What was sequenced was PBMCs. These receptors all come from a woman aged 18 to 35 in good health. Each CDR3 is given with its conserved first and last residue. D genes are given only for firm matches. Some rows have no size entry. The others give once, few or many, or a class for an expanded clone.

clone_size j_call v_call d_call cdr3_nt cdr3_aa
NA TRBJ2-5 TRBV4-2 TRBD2 TGTGCCAGCAGCCAAGGAGTGCTAGCGGGGGGCCAAGAGACCCAGTACTTC CASSQGVLAGGQETQYF
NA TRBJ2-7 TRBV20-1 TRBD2 TGCAGTGCTAGGAGGGGACTAGCGGGACCGGTTGACGAGCAGTACTTC CSARRGLAGPVDEQYF
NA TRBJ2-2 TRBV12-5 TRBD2 TGTGCTAGTGGGGGAGCGGGGGGCTCGAACACCGGGGAGCTGTTTTTT CASGGAGGSNTGELFF
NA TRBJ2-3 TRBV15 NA TGTGCCACCAGCAGTCCTCAGGGGAGCACAGATACGCAGTATTTT CATSSPQGSTDTQYF
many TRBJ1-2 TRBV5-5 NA TGTGCCAGCAGCCATACCCGGACAAACTATGGCTACACCTTC CASSHTRTNYGYTF
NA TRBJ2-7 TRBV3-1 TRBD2 TGTGCCAGCAGCCAAGATGTACTAGCGGGGGCGCCTGGGGAGCAGTACTTC CASSQDVLAGAPGEQYF
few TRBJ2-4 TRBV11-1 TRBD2 TGTGCCAGCAGCTCACTAGCGGGGGGGCTTTACATTCAGTACTTC CASSSLAGGLYIQYF
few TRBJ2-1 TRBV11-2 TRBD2 TGTGCCAGCAGCTTAGTGGGCGGGAGCGTCTACAATGAGCAGTTCTTC CASSLVGGSVYNEQFF
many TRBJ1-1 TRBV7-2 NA TGTGCCAGCAGCTTATTACAGCAGATTCCCACTGAAGCTTTCTTT CASSLLQQIPTEAFF
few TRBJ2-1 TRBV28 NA TGTGCCAGCAGTTTGAGAGCGGGACACGAGCAGTTCTTC CASSLRAGHEQFF
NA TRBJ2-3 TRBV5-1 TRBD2 TGCGCCAGCAGCCCCGGGACTAGCGGGTTCACAGATACGCAGTATTTT CASSPGTSGFTDTQYF
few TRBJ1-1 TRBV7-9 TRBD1 TGTGCCAGCAGCACGCTGACAGGGACGAACACTGAAGCTTTCTTT CASSTLTGTNTEAFF
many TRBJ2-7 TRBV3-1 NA TGTGCCAGCAGCCAAGGCGGGCGCTCCTACGAGCAGTACTTC CASSQGGRSYEQYF
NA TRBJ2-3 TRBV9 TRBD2 TGTGCCAGCAGCACTCCCGGGAAAGCGGGGGTCCCAGATACGCAGTATTTT CASSTPGKAGVPDTQYF
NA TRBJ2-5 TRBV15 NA TGTGCCACCAGCAGAGAGGCTGGTTCGGGGGCCCAGTACTTC CATSREAGSGAQYF
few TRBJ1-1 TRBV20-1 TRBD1 TGCAGTGCTCCGGACAGGGTAACGGACACTGAAGCTTTCTTT CSAPDRVTDTEAFF
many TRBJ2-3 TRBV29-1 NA TGCAGCGTTGTGAAGGGCACAGATACGCAGTATTTT CSVVKGTDTQYF
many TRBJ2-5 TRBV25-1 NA TGTGCCAGCAGTGAATCTGTCAGGGGTGGTGGGGAGACCCAGTACTTC CASSESVRGGGETQYF
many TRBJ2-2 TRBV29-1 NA TGCAGCGTCCCCAGTCTACCTTCGGGCACCGGGGAGCTGTTTTTT CSVPSLPSGTGELFF
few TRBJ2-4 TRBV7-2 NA TGTGCCAGCAGCTTCCTGGACTTAGCCAAAAACATTCAGTACTTC CASSFLDLAKNIQYF
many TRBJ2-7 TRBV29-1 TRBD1 TGCAGCGTGCAAACCGGGACAGCATACGAGCAGTACTTC CSVQTGTAYEQYF
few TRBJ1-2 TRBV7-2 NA TGTGCCAGCAGCTTAGAGACTGGGAAGGTGTATGGCTACACCTTC CASSLETGKVYGYTF